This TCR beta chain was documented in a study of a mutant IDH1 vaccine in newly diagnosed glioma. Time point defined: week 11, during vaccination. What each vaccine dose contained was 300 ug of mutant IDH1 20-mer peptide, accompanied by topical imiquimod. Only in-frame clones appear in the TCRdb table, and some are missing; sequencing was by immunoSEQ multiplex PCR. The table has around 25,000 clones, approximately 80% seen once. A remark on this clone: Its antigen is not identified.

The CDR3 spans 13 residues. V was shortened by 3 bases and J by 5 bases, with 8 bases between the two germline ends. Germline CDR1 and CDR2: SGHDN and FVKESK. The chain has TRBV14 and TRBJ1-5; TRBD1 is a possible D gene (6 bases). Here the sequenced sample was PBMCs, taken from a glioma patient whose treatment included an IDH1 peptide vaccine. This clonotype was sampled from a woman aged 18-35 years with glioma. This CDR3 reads CASSQYRDQPQHF. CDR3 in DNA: TGTGCCAGCAGCCAGTACAGGGATCAGCCCCAGCATTTT.